This TCR beta chain was identified in a study of graft-versus-host responses after intestinal transplantation. Overall study: Each of the recipients got a multivisceral, liver-intestinal, or isolated intestinal transplant. All of the recipients had induction that used anti-thymocyte globulin, then tacrolimus and steroids for two to four years.

Of note for this clone: The antigen is undetermined.

Clones were read by immunoSEQ multiplex PCR, and TCRdb kept only the in-frame ones, dropping some. The sample has 100,000 or so clones, 91% seen once. CDR1 KGHSH and CDR2 LQKENI come from the germline V gene. Trimming took 0 bases from V and 2 from J, leaving 8 bases between them. CDR3 size: 14 residues. The input for sequencing was unstimulated CD4+ T cells sorted from spleen or lymph node cells, taken before transplant. The receptor comes from a human donor who was the organ donor for an intestinal transplant. The rearrangement uses TRBV18 and TRBJ2-7; possibly TRBD2 for D (5 bases). In nucleotides, the CDR3 is TGTGCCAGCTCACCACCCCCGGGAACCTACGAGCAGTACTTC. It yields the protein CASSPPPGTYEQYF.